This TCR beta chain was recorded in a study of OX40 agonist ivuxolimab in advanced cancers. Study-level information: Previous treatment with anti-PD-1, anti-PD-L1 or anti-CTLA-4 therapy was allowed; 35% to 50% had received some. Study-wide findings and caveats: Researchers did not determine the expanded peripheral T cells' antigen specificity. Doses of 0.1 to 3.0 mg/kg were accompanied by clonal expansion of CD4+ and CD8+ blood T cells by week 6. There were, on average, more expanded clones in CD8+ T cells than in CD4+.

As for this clone: Its antigen is as yet unknown.

The assay was immunoSEQ multiplex PCR, and TCRdb's table has in-frame clones only and misses some. The sample yields around 70,000 clones, roughly nine tenths seen once. This clonotype originated in an adult with an advanced solid tumor such as melanoma, head and neck, liver or kidney cancer. The source was CD4+ or CD8+ T cells sorted from blood, collected in a trial of the OX40 agonist ivuxolimab.

The DNA of the CDR3 is TGTGCCAGCAGTTTGACATCTTATTCACCCCTCCACTTT. Protein product: CASSLTSYSPLHF. V is TRBV27 and J is TRBJ1-6; D gene ambiguous. Trimming took 3 bases from V and 8 from J, leaving 8 bases between them. The CDR3 spans 13 residues. Germline values: CDR1 MNHEY, CDR2 SMNVEV (reference sequence).